This T cell receptor (beta chain) stems from a study of blood T cell repertoires in COVID-19. Background on the study: Samples taken during acute and convalescent COVID-19 were collected in the United States, Italy and Spain. In each case, the material was cDNA or gDNA derived from T cells, B-cell-depleted T cells, or PBMCs.

With V trimmed by 9 bases and J by 0 bases, 5 bases remained unmatched. The germline gives CDR1 SNHLY, CDR2 FYNNEI. The CDR3 contains 14 residues. As processed by the authors: Reference gene primer amplification gave nucleated cell count estimates. Repertoires were generated with immunoSEQ multiplex PCR, while TCRdb's copy carries only in-frame clones and drops some. From that table come the V and J calls and clone size; the DNA was used to work out D and trimming. In the table there are hundreds of thousands of clones, about 86% of which are singletons. The sequence was collected from a woman in her thirties who had recovered from COVID-19. The chain combines TRBV2 with TRBJ2-1; 7 bases are a match to TRBD2. The sequencing sample was made of peripheral blood. The CDR3: CASERDSSYNEQFF. As DNA, the CDR3 is TGTGCCAGTGAGCGGGATAGCTCCTACAATGAGCAGTTCTTC.